This TCR beta chain was sequenced for a study of OX40 agonist ivuxolimab in advanced cancers. Study background: People in dose escalation had one of these cancers: hepatocellular carcinoma, melanoma, renal cell or head and neck cancer. Of the participants, approximately 40% had some prior anti-PD-1, anti-PD-L1 or anti-CTLA-4 therapy, which was allowed.

In its sample, this clone was seen a few times. Its antigen remains unidentified. Study-wide findings and caveats: In the expanded peripheral T cells, antigen specificity was never determined. At doses 0.1 to 3.0 mg/kg, CD4+ and CD8+ clones expanded.

Clones were sequenced by immunoSEQ multiplex PCR, and TCRdb holds only the in-frame ones, with some missing. This repertoire shows about 58,000 clones, approximately 88% found once; its top ten account for roughly 3.7%. The CDR3 is made up of 15 amino acids. Germline lookup yields CDR1 MDHEN and CDR2 SYDVKM. The V gene lost 6 bases and the J gene lost 0 bases, with 11 bases spanning the gap. This chain joins TRBV28 and TRBJ2-2, with a tentative D call TRBD1 (6 bases). This clonotype originated in an adult with an advanced solid tumor such as melanoma, head and neck, liver or kidney cancer. The source material was CD4+ or CD8+ T cells sorted from blood, sampled in a trial of the OX40 agonist ivuxolimab. CDR3 sequence: CASSLRTANTGELFF. Here the CDR3 DNA reads TGTGCCAGCAGCCTCCGGACAGCGAACACCGGGGAGCTGTTTTTT.